The source of this T cell receptor beta chain is a study of T cells in localized non-small cell lung cancer. Study-wide results and caveats: Those with higher blood T cell density had longer overall survival. Appearances in adjacent lung were noted for a median 57 of the top 100 tumor clones.

About this clone itself: Antigen specificity is unknown.

TCRdb's copy holds only in-frame clones and misses some; the assay was immunoSEQ multiplex PCR. This repertoire shows some 52,000 clones, roughly 88% found once; its top ten account for 15% to 20%. The TCR sequence derives from a male donor aged 60 or older with stage III squamous cell lung carcinoma. Sequenced material: peripheral blood, taken before any cancer treatment.

The CDR3 DNA reads TGTGCCAGCAGTGATCCGTCAGAAGACAGGTGGAATGAAAAACTGTTTTTT. It translates to CASSDPSEDRWNEKLFF. The gene calls are TRBV6-1 and TRBJ1-4; the D gene is possibly TRBD1 (6 bases). This CDR3 has 17 amino acids. V was shortened by 3 bases and J by 5 bases, with 19 bases between the two germline ends. Germline CDR1 reads MNHNS; CDR2 reads SASEGT.